A single sample is the source of the 32 T cell receptor beta chains below, sequenced in a study of OX40 agonist ivuxolimab in advanced cancers. The repertoire was sequenced with immunoSEQ multiplex PCR; TCRdb's copy has only in-frame clones and lacks some. The table lists tens of thousands of clones, about 93% of them singletons. Sequences were derived from CD4+ or CD8+ T cells sorted from blood, sampled in a trial of the OX40 agonist ivuxolimab. The origin of the receptors is an adult with an advanced solid tumor such as melanoma, head and neck, liver or kidney cancer.

CDR3 amino acids: CASRTEYGYTF. The CDR3 nucleotides are TGTGCCAGTAGGACGGAGTATGGCTACACCTTC. The chain joins TRBV6-1 to TRBJ1-2; D uncertain. The V gene's germline CDR1 is MNHNS and CDR2 SASEGT. Deletions cut 9 bases from V and 5 bases from J, with 10 bases between. This CDR3 comprises 11 residues.

This chain connects TRBV4-1 to TRBJ2-1, with D tentatively TRBD2 (6 bases). Trimming pared 0 bases from V and 0 bases from J, leaving 9 bases between. Germline V CDR1 and CDR2: MGHRA, YSYEKL. This CDR3 spans 16 amino acids. The CDR3 spells CASSQDGGSSYNEQFF. As DNA, the CDR3 is TGCGCCAGCAGCCAAGATGGAGGGAGCTCCTACAATGAGCAGTTCTTC.

The chain uses TRBV27 and TRBJ1-5; D remains unclear. Trimming shortened V by 2 bases and J by 4 bases, and 12 bases separated the two germline ends. Germline V gives CDR1 MNHEY, CDR2 SMNVEV (reference sequence). This CDR3 comprises 15 residues. Written as DNA, the CDR3 is TGTGCCAGCAGTTTAGTGGGCACCCCAAATCAGCCCCAGCATTTT. As protein: CASSLVGTPNQPQHF.

This chain connects TRBV7-2 to TRBJ2-7; D is ambiguous. V was trimmed by 3 bases and J by 0 bases, leaving 12 bases between them. The V gene's germline CDR1 is SGHTA and CDR2 FQGNSA. The CDR3 is made up of 15 amino acids. The CDR3, as DNA: TGTGCCAGCAGCTTTACCCCCGCGGCCTCCTACGAGCAGTACTTC. Translating gives CASSFTPAASYEQYF.

The CDR3 sequence: CASSSLQGGSNQPQHF. In DNA, the CDR3 is TGTGCCAGCAGTTCCCTGCAGGGGGGCAGCAATCAGCCCCAGCATTTT. The V gene is TRBV27, the J gene TRBJ1-5; 7 bases map to TRBD1. The CDR3 loop spans 16 amino acids. V was pared by 4 bases and J by 1 base, with 7 bases of the junction left unmatched. Germline assignment: CDR1 MNHEY and CDR2 SMNVEV (reference sequence).

This clone was picked up a small number of times. The chain has TRBV29-1 and TRBJ2-1; 8 positions match TRBD1. CDR1 is SQVTM and CDR2 is ANQGSEA in the germline V gene. CDR3 size: 16 residues. The V gene end was trimmed by 3 bases and the J gene end by 8 bases; junction bases not matched to a gene: 15. CDR3 sequence reads: CSVDTDRVDSFYEQFF. CDR3 nucleotides: TGCAGCGTTGATACGGACAGGGTGGATTCTTTTTATGAGCAGTTCTTC.

This clone was seen a single time. The V call is TRBV5-1, the J call TRBJ2-3; a possible D gene is TRBD2 (5 bases). V was cut by 1 base and J by 4 bases, with 13 bases left in between. The CDR3 loop spans 15 amino acids. The germline V gene has CDR1 SGHRS and CDR2 YFSETQ. Here the CDR3 DNA reads TGCGCCAGCAGCTTGTACGGGAAAGGCGCAGATACGCAGTATTTT. It yields the protein CASSLYGKGADTQYF.

This rearrangement joins TRBV6-1 to TRBJ1-4, with D perhaps matching TRBD1 (6 bases). CDR1 and CDR2 from the germline V gene are MNHNS and SASEGT. There are 14 residues in the CDR3. Trimming cost V 3 bases and J 8 bases, with 13 bases left between them. The CDR3 protein is CASSEDSMGEKLFF. CDR3 DNA sequence: TGTGCCAGCAGTGAGGACAGCATGGGGGAAAAACTGTTTTTT.

The rearrangement uses TRBV9 and TRBJ2-7; 7 nucleotides line up with TRBD2. The CDR3 loop spans 16 amino acids. Trimming removed 4 bases from V and 3 bases from J; junction bases left unmatched: 13. Germline CDR1 is SGDLS and CDR2 is YYNGEE. Written as DNA, the CDR3 is TGTGCCAGCAGCCTGAGCCCAGAAGCGGGGAACTACGAGCAGTACTTC. This encodes CASSLSPEAGNYEQYF.

The chain uses TRBV11-2 and TRBJ1-5; D gene ambiguous. Trimming cost V 1 base and J 9 bases, with 10 bases left between them. The CDR3 totals 13 residues. CDR1 is SGHAT, CDR2 FQNNGV, per germline. CDR3 DNA: TGTGCCAGCAGCTTAGCACCACGGTGGCCCCAGCATTTT. It translates to CASSLAPRWPQHF.

This clone was found once. Different DNA sequences within this sample yield the same CDR3. The chain links TRBV9 to TRBJ1-2; D not resolved. Trimming shortened V by 0 bases and J by 4 bases, and 13 bases separated the two germline ends. The CDR3 runs 15 residues. Germline V gene lookup returns CDR1 SGDLS and CDR2 YYNGEE. CDR3 DNA sequence: TGTGCCAGCAGCGTAGGAGCAGGTACTGTCTATGGCTACACCTTC. Protein product: CASSVGAGTVYGYTF.

The rearrangement joins TRBV30 to TRBJ2-1, with D maybe TRBD2 (5 bases). Germline lookup yields CDR1 GTSNPN and CDR2 SVGIG (reference sequence). This CDR3 has 15 residues. The germline V and J ends were trimmed by 0 bases and 4 bases, with 13 bases remaining between them. The CDR3: CAWSVQLARYNEQFF. The CDR3 DNA follows: TGTGCCTGGAGTGTACAGTTAGCGAGGTACAATGAGCAGTTCTTC.

In this sample, this clone turned up once. This chain uses TRBV7-9 with TRBJ2-2; D call uncertain. Trimming took 4 bases from V and 0 from J, leaving 12 bases between them. Looked up from germline, CDR1 is SEHNR and CDR2 is FQNEAQ (reference sequence). The CDR3 is 16 amino acids. The CDR3 DNA is TGTGCCAGCAGCTCCCCGACGGAGTCGAACACCGGGGAGCTGTTTTTT. Its translation is CASSSPTESNTGELFF.

The chain recombines TRBV25-1 with TRBJ2-7; D possibly uses TRBD1 or TRBD2 (5 bases each). Deletions cut 6 bases from V and 1 base from J, with 10 bases between. The CDR3 covers 13 residues. Per germline, CDR1 MGHDK and CDR2 SYGVNS. DNA for the CDR3: TGTGCCAGCAGCGGGACGGCATCCTACGAGCAGTACTTC. It encodes CASSGTASYEQYF.

For this clone: Different DNA sequences within this sample yield the same CDR3. This chain connects TRBV6-5 to TRBJ2-7; 9 bases line up with TRBD1. The ends lost 6 bases at V and 3 bases at J; junction bases unmatched: 6. CDR3 size: 14 residues. From germline, CDR1 is MNHEY and CDR2 SVGAGI. CDR3 loop: CASSPGTGRYEQYF. For the CDR3, the DNA is TGTGCCAGCAGCCCCGGGACAGGGCGCTACGAGCAGTACTTC.

The V gene is TRBV5-5, the J gene TRBJ1-5; TRBD1 agrees at 10 bases. The CDR3 loop spans 17 amino acids. V was pared by 4 bases and J by 6 bases, with 13 bases of the junction left unmatched. CDR1 is SGHKS and CDR2 is YYEKEE in the germline V gene (reference sequence). CDR3 sequence: CASSGSPDRGTGQPQHF. DNA for the CDR3: TGTGCCAGCAGCGGCTCCCCGGACAGGGGGACAGGTCAGCCCCAGCATTTT.

The rearrangement joins TRBV4-2 to TRBJ1-5, with D unresolved. The V gene's germline CDR1 is LGHNA and CDR2 YNFKEQ. V was cut by 1 base and J by 4 bases, with 2 bases left in between. This CDR3 is built from 12 residues. The CDR3 coding sequence is TGTGCCAGCAGCCAAGGGAATCAGCCCCAGCATTTT. It specifies CASSQGNQPQHF.

The chain is built from TRBV28 and TRBJ2-7; 8 bases are a match to TRBD1. V gave up 4 bases and J gave up 1 base; unmatched junction bases: 9. Germline V CDR1 and CDR2: MDHEN, SYDVKM. The CDR3 has 16 residues. DNA of the CDR3: TGTGCCAGCAGTTGGGTGGACAGGGCACATTCCTACGAGCAGTACTTC. It codes for CASSWVDRAHSYEQYF.

CDR3 coding DNA: TGCGCCAGCAGCTACGGGACAGGGAGGACCTACGAGCAGTACTTC. As protein: CASSYGTGRTYEQYF. The rearrangement joins TRBV5-1 to TRBJ2-7; TRBD1 matches at 9 bases. The germline gives CDR1 SGHRS, CDR2 YFSETQ. J was trimmed by 2 bases and V by 3 bases; bases with no gene match: 6. This CDR3 spans 15 amino acids.

This chain connects TRBV13 to TRBJ1-5; D gene ambiguous. The CDR3 consists of 12 residues. The V gene's germline CDR1 is PRHDT and CDR2 FYEKMQ (reference sequence). V was pared by 6 bases and J by 4 bases, with 7 bases between. CDR3 bases: TGTGCCAGCAGTCGTGGGAATCAGCCCCAGCATTTT. It translates to CASSRGNQPQHF.

This rearrangement joins TRBV5-4 to TRBJ1-2; TRBD1 might be the D (5 bases). The CDR3 sequence is 13 residues long. Germline V CDR1 and CDR2: SGHNT, YYREEE (reference sequence). Trimming removed 6 bases at V and 4 bases at J, with 13 bases between. In nucleotides, the CDR3 is TGTGCCAGCACGGTGGGGGGTGGCTATGGCTACACCTTC. Translated: CASTVGGGYGYTF.

V is TRBV6-6 and J is TRBJ1-1, with D perhaps TRBD1 (6 bases). This CDR3 region has 14 residues. Germline CDR1 is MNHNY and CDR2 is SVGAGI (reference sequence). The V end lost 0 bases, the J end lost 6 bases, and 11 bases lay between the germline ends. The CDR3 region has the DNA TGTGCCAGCAGTTACTCCCCGCAGGGGCCTGAAGCTTTCTTT. Translation: CASSYSPQGPEAFF.

The V gene is TRBV27, the J gene TRBJ1-2; D gene unclear. CDR1 is MNHEY, CDR2 SMNVEV, per germline (reference sequence). The CDR3 contains 13 residues. The germline V and J ends were trimmed by 2 bases and 4 bases, with 8 bases remaining between them. The CDR3 bases are TGTGCCAGCAGTTTAAGGGTGGGCTATGGCTACACCTTC. Protein product: CASSLRVGYGYTF.

This clone was seen only once. This chain connects TRBV20-1 to TRBJ2-7; D is possibly TRBD2 (5 bases). This CDR3 is 11 amino acids long. Germline V gene sequence: CDR1 DFQATT, CDR2 SNEGSKA (reference sequence). V was shortened by 4 bases and J by 4 bases, with 8 bases between the two germline ends. In nucleotides, the CDR3 is TGCAGTGCTAAGGACTTTTACGAGCAGTACTTC. Translated: CSAKDFYEQYF.

The chain links TRBV5-1 to TRBJ2-7; 7 nucleotides match TRBD1. Germline lookup yields CDR1 SGHRS and CDR2 YFSETQ. The trim removed 0 bases at V and 0 bases at J, leaving 3 bases unmatched. CDR3 length: 15 residues. The CDR3 nucleotides are TGCGCCAGCAGCTTGGGTTCAGGGGGCTCCTACGAGCAGTACTTC. This gives the protein CASSLGSGGSYEQYF.

The gene calls are TRBV19 and TRBJ1-6; D is unclear. Germline V gene sequence: CDR1 LNHDA, CDR2 SQIVND (reference sequence). This CDR3 region has 13 residues. V lost 1 base, J lost 7 bases, and 5 bases lay in between. The CDR3: CASSIVPNSPLHF. DNA for the CDR3: TGTGCCAGTAGTATAGTGCCGAATTCACCCCTCCACTTT. Based on the CDR3 plus reference TRBV19 and TRBJ1-6, the full variable domain is DGGITQSPKYLFRKEGQNVTLSCEQNLNHDAMYWYRQDPGQGLRLIYYSQIVNDFQKGDIAEGYSVSREKKESFPLTVTSAQKNPTAFYLCASSIVPNSPLHFGNGTRLTVT.

This clone turned up a few times. The sample has other DNA sequences that encode this CDR3 too. The V gene is TRBV28, the J gene TRBJ2-7, with D unclear. Germline V gene data show CDR1 as MDHEN and CDR2 as SYDVKM. V was cut by 6 bases and J by 2 bases, with 5 bases left in between. This CDR3 is 11 amino acids long. The CDR3 coding sequence is TGTGCCAGCAGCCCAACCTACGAGCAGTACTTC. Its translation is CASSPTYEQYF.

V gene TRBV10-1 combines with J gene TRBJ2-7; D is uncertain. V was cut by 2 bases and J by 0 bases, with 5 bases left in between. CDR1 WNHNN and CDR2 SYGVQD come from the germline V gene (reference sequence). The CDR3 has 13 amino acids. CDR3 amino acids: CASSEGSSYEQYF. In DNA, the CDR3 is TGCGCCAGCAGTGAGGGCAGCTCCTACGAGCAGTACTTC.

The chain links TRBV6-6 to TRBJ1-5; D unresolved. Germline CDR1 reads MNHNY; CDR2 reads SVGAGI (reference sequence). The CDR3 totals 14 residues. The V end was cut by 7 bases, the J end by 4 bases, with 14 bases between. CDR3 nucleotides: TGTGCCAGCACCCCCACGGTCGAGAATCAGCCCCAGCATTTT. Translation: CASTPTVENQPQHF.

The chain combines TRBV19 with TRBJ2-1; 9 bases map to TRBD1. Germline assignment: CDR1 LNHDA and CDR2 SQIVND (reference sequence). V trimming: 5 bases; J trimming: 3 bases; junction bases outside the gene matches: 5. The CDR3 is 15 amino acids. Here the CDR3 reads CASSVGQGSYNEQFF. The DNA of the CDR3 is TGTGCCAGTAGTGTAGGACAGGGGAGCTACAATGAGCAGTTCTTC.

The gene calls are TRBV18 and TRBJ1-1; D is unclear. V gave up 6 bases and J gave up 1 base, with 15 bases separating them. There are 15 residues in the CDR3. The V gene's germline CDR1 is KGHSH and CDR2 LQKENI. This CDR3 is CASSLGGFQNTEAFF. The CDR3 DNA follows: TGTGCCAGCTCCCTCGGCGGTTTCCAGAACACTGAAGCTTTCTTT.

The rearrangement joins TRBV19 to TRBJ1-5; D gene unclear. Trimming took off 8 bases at V and 2 bases at J, with 10 bases between the two ends. Germline CDR1 is LNHDA and CDR2 is SQIVND (reference sequence). This CDR3 is built from 13 residues. CDR3: CASSWQGNQPQHF. The DNA of the CDR3 is TGTGCCAGTTCTTGGCAGGGCAATCAGCCCCAGCATTTT.